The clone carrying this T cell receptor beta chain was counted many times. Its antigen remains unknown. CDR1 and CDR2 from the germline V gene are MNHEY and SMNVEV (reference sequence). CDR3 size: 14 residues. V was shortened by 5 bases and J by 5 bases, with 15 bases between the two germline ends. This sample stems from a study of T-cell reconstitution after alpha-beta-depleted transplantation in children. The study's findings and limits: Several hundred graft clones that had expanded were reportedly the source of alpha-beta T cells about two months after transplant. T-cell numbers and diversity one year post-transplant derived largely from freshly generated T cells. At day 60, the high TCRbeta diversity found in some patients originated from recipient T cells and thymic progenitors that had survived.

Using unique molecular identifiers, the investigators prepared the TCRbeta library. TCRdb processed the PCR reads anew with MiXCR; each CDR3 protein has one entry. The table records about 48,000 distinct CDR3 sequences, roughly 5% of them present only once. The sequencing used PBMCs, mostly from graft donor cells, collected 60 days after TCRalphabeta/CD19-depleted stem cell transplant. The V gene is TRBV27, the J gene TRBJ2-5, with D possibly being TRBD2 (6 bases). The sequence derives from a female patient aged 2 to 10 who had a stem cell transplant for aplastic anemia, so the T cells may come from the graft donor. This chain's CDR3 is CASSPSGVVETQYF. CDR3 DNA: TGTGCCAGCAGTCCTTCGGGGGTAGTGGAGACCCAGTACTTC.